This is a list of T cell receptor beta chains from one sample in a study of cytomegalovirus exposure and HLA in healthy donors. Clones were sequenced by immunoSEQ multiplex PCR, and TCRdb holds only the in-frame ones, with some missing. Among 100,000 to 150,000 clones listed, 74% were seen once. Sequencing was performed on PBMCs. The origin of the receptors is a woman aged 50 to 60 in good health and CMV-seropositive. CDR3s include the opening cysteine and the closing phenylalanine or tryptophan. Each record gives: V gene, J gene, clone size, D gene, CDR3 DNA, CDR3 protein. A D gene is named only where the DNA matches it firmly. The size of a clone is reported for some rows only, either as once, few or many, or as a class for expanded clones.

>TRBV5-4|TRBJ2-1|.|.
TGTGCCAGCAGGAGAGGGCCTAATGAGCAGTTCTTC
CASRRGPNEQFF
>TRBV5-6|TRBJ2-3|.|TRBD2
TGTGCCAGCAGCGCCGGGGGGGCGGCCAATACGCAGTATTTT
CASSAGGAANTQYF
>TRBV28|TRBJ2-7|.|TRBD2
TGTGCCAGCAGTTTATGGGCGGCGGGGGCCTACGAGCAGTACTTC
CASSLWAAGAYEQYF
>TRBV7-6|TRBJ2-5|few|TRBD2
TGTGCCAGCAGCTCGGGACTAGATATTCGAGGAGAGACCCAGTACTTC
CASSSGLDIRGETQYF
>TRBV5-1|TRBJ1-2|once|TRBD1
TGCGCCAGCAGCTTGAGGACAGGGGAAGGCTACACCTTC
CASSLRTGEGYTF
>TRBV28|TRBJ2-7|.|.
TGTGCCAGCAGTACCTACTACGAGCAGTACTTC
CASSTYYEQYF
>TRBV4-2|TRBJ1-4|.|.
TGTGCCAGCAGCCGCGAGGGAGGTCTCACGGGGAATGAAAAACTGTTTTTT
CASSREGGLTGNEKLFF
>TRBV6-5|TRBJ1-1|.|.
TGTGCCAGCAGTTACGGGGACAATGAAGCTTTCTTT
CASSYGDNEAFF
>TRBV28|TRBJ1-5|.|.
TGTGCCAGCAGCGCCGGGGGAGGGGGAGGTCGATCTCCCCAGCATTTT
CASSAGGGGGRSPQHF
>TRBV15|TRBJ2-3|.|.
TGTGCCACCAGCAGGAACGACAGAATAAGCACAGATACGCAGTATTTT
CATSRNDRISTDTQYF
>TRBV19|TRBJ1-2|.|.
TGTGCCAGTAGTGCGCGGACGGACACTTATGGCTACACCTTC
CASSARTDTYGYTF
>TRBV6-1|TRBJ2-1|.|TRBD2
TGTGCCAGTGCGGGACTAGCGGTCAATGAGCAGTTCTTC
CASAGLAVNEQFF
>TRBV9|TRBJ1-2|once|.
TGTGCCAGCAGCGTAGCCGCGTGGACTAACGATGGCTACACCTTC
CASSVAAWTNDGYTF
>TRBV28|TRBJ1-3|few|.
TGTGCCAGCAGTCTCAGACAGGTCTCTGGAAACACCATATATTTT
CASSLRQVSGNTIYF
>TRBV9|TRBJ2-1|.|.
TGTGCCAGCAGCGTAGGGGTCAGGGAAAATGAGCAGTTCTTC
CASSVGVRENEQFF
>TRBV5-1|TRBJ1-1|.|TRBD1
TGCGCCAGCAAAGGCGGGACAGGGTTGACAGCTTTCTTT
CASKGGTGLTAFF
>TRBV28|TRBJ2-1|.|TRBD1
TGTGCCAGCAGTTCGACAGGGTACAATGAGCAGTTCTTC
CASSSTGYNEQFF
>TRBV4-3|TRBJ2-1|.|TRBD2
TGCGCCAGCAGCCGTAGCGGGAGCTCCTACAATGAGCAGTTCTTC
CASSRSGSSYNEQFF
>TRBV15|TRBJ2-1|.|TRBD2
TGTGCCACCAGCAGAGTTCAGTCTAGCGGGAATGAGCAGTTCTTC
CATSRVQSSGNEQFF
>TRBV2|TRBJ1-5|few|.
TGTGCCAGCATGACAGATAACAATCAGCCCCAGCATTTT
CASMTDNNQPQHF
>TRBV5-1|TRBJ2-1|.|TRBD1
TGCGCCAGCAGCCTCGAGCCCGGGACAGGGACCGAGCAGTTCTTC
CASSLEPGTGTEQFF
>TRBV7-8|TRBJ2-5|.|TRBD1
TGTGCCAGCAGCTTACCAGGGACAGGGGATTACCAAGAGACCCAGTACTTC
CASSLPGTGDYQETQYF
>TRBV10-1|TRBJ1-2|.|TRBD1
TGCGCCAGCAGTTCTTCAGGGGGCTACTATGGCTACACCTTC
CASSSSGGYYGYTF
>TRBV9|TRBJ2-2|few|TRBD2
TGTGCCAGCAGCCCATCCCTCGCGGGGGGACCCGGGGAGCTGTTTTTT
CASSPSLAGGPGELFF
>TRBV5-6|TRBJ2-3|.|.
TGTGCCAGCAGCTTGGCCGGTGGAAGGCGGGGTACGCAGTATTTT
CASSLAGGRRGTQYF
>TRBV4-1|TRBJ2-7|.|.
TGCGCCAGCAGCCAGCGTACAGGGAACTTCTACGAGCAGTACTTC
CASSQRTGNFYEQYF
>TRBV5-4|TRBJ2-3|.|TRBD1
TGTGCCAGCAGCCTGCCTCGGGACTCAGGGGGCACGCAGTATTTT
CASSLPRDSGGTQYF
>TRBV10-3|TRBJ2-3|.|TRBD1
TGTGCCACCGTGACGGGACAGGGGAACACAGATACGCAGTATTTT
CATVTGQGNTDTQYF
>TRBV27|TRBJ2-2|few|TRBD1
TGTGCCAGCAGTCGGACAGGGGGAACCGGGGAGCTGTTTTTT
CASSRTGGTGELFF
>TRBV5-4|TRBJ1-2|.|.
TGTGCCAGCAGCTTGGTTGAGGGAATGGTTGATGGCTACACCTTC
CASSLVEGMVDGYTF
>TRBV29-1|TRBJ2-1|.|TRBD2
TGCAGCGTTGAGCTAGCGGGGGGTCCGGCGTACAATGAGCAGTTCTTC
CSVELAGGPAYNEQFF
>TRBV28|TRBJ1-2|few|.
TGTGCCAGCAGTTATTTAGGGGCCGGCTACACCTTC
CASSYLGAGYTF
>TRBV5-1|TRBJ1-5|.|.
TGCGCCAGCAGCCCAGATCTGAATCAGCCCCAGCATTTT
CASSPDLNQPQHF
>TRBV5-5|TRBJ2-7|.|.
TGTGCCAGCAGCCAACTACAGGGTACGTACGAGCAGTACTTC
CASSQLQGTYEQYF
>TRBV4-1|TRBJ1-1|few|.
TGCGCCAGCAGCCAAGAGCCCCAGGGAAGGGGGGTCCGGGGGGTAATTCAAGCTTTCTTT
CASSQEPQGRGVRGVIQAFF
>TRBV19|TRBJ2-1|.|TRBD2
TGTGCCAGTTCCCCGGGACTAGCGGGGGGGCATCTTCACAATGAGCAGTTCTTC
CASSPGLAGGHLHNEQFF
>TRBV10-1|TRBJ1-5|.|TRBD1
TGCGCCAGCGTACACCGAGGACAGGGACATCAGCCCCAGCATTTT
CASVHRGQGHQPQHF
>TRBV2|TRBJ2-7|.|TRBD1
TGTGCCAGCGGAGATCCGGGACAGGGCTACGAGCAGTACTTC
CASGDPGQGYEQYF
>TRBV6-5|TRBJ2-7|few|.
TGTGCCAGTTACTCGGCGGGGTCACCCTACGAGCAGTACTTC
CASYSAGSPYEQYF
>TRBV5-1|TRBJ2-3|.|.
TGCGCCAGCAGCTTGGGCGGGGTGACAGATACGCAGTATTTT
CASSLGGVTDTQYF
>TRBV30|TRBJ1-5|.|.
TGTGCCTGGAGTGGAGCCAACCCATATCAGCCCCAGCATTTT
CAWSGANPYQPQHF
>TRBV10-3|TRBJ1-3|.|TRBD1
TGTGCCATCAGGGGACAGGGGGAGTCTGGAAACACCATATATTTT
CAIRGQGESGNTIYF
>TRBV21-1|TRBJ2-7|.|.
TGTGCCAGCAGCAAACCATACGAGCAGTACTTC
CASSKPYEQYF
>TRBV2|TRBJ2-5|.|.
TGTGCCAGCAGAGGGGTCCAAGAGACCCAGTACTTC
CASRGVQETQYF
>TRBV7-9|TRBJ1-2|.|.
TGTGCCAGCAGCTCCAGAGGTAGTAACTATGGCTACACCTTC
CASSSRGSNYGYTF
>TRBV6-1|TRBJ1-2|.|.
TGTGCCAGCAGTGCTTCTGAGACAGGCTCCGATGGCTACACCTTC
CASSASETGSDGYTF
>TRBV12-5|TRBJ2-1|.|.
TGTGCTAGTGGTTTGAGCGAAACCCCTCACAATGAGCAGTTCTTC
CASGLSETPHNEQFF
>TRBV2|TRBJ2-7|.|.
TGTGCCAGCAGTGCAGGCAGTTTTCTCGAGCAGTACTTC
CASSAGSFLEQYF
>TRBV15|TRBJ1-2|.|TRBD1
TGTGCCACCAGCAGAGTACAACCCGGGACAGGGTATGGCTACACCTTC
CATSRVQPGTGYGYTF
>TRBV27|TRBJ2-3|few|TRBD2
TGTGCCAGCAGCTCCCGCCCCTCTAGCGGGGGGGTCACAGATACGCAGTATTTT
CASSSRPSSGGVTDTQYF
>TRBV7-9|TRBJ1-4|.|.
TGTGCCAGCGCTAGGGGCCAGGAAAAACTGTTTTTT
CASARGQEKLFF
>TRBV5-4|TRBJ2-7|.|.
TGTGCCAGCAGCACAACAACCAGCGAGCAGTACTTC
CASSTTTSEQYF
>TRBV28|TRBJ1-6|once|TRBD1
TGTGCCAGCAGTTTATTTCCCGCAGGGGGGAATTCACCCCTCCACTTT
CASSLFPAGGNSPLHF
>TRBV11-2|TRBJ2-7|.|.
TGTGCCACAAGACAGAGCTCCTACGAGCAGTACTTC
CATRQSSYEQYF
>TRBV7-9|TRBJ2-5|.|.
TGTGCCAGCAGCTTAGCCGGACTCATGGGGGAGACCCAGTACTTC
CASSLAGLMGETQYF
>TRBV2|TRBJ1-4|.|.
TGTGCCAGCAGTAGGGGGGGCCGAGGTGAAAAACTGTTTTTT
CASSRGGRGEKLFF